This T cell receptor (beta chain) was observed in a study of cytomegalovirus exposure and HLA in healthy donors. Study findings and constraints: In vitro work confirmed that a few CMV-associated chains recognize CMV antigens.

Per germline, CDR1 SGHNT and CDR2 YENEEA. Trimming removed 1 base at V and 0 bases at J, with 12 bases between. The CDR3 is made up of 16 amino acids. 60 Vbeta and 13 Jbeta primers were used in PCR. Clones were sequenced by immunoSEQ multiplex PCR, and TCRdb holds only the in-frame ones, with some missing. The data contain some 140,000 clones, roughly three quarters of them singletons. As for this clone: The antigen is not known.

The chain has TRBV11-3 and TRBJ1-1; no firm D call. The clonotype comes from a female donor in good health and CMV-seronegative. The sequenced sample was PBMCs. CDR3 region: CASSLVGGAMNTEAFF. For the CDR3, the DNA is TGTGCCAGCAGCTTAGTGGGTGGAGCGATGAACACTGAAGCTTTCTTT.